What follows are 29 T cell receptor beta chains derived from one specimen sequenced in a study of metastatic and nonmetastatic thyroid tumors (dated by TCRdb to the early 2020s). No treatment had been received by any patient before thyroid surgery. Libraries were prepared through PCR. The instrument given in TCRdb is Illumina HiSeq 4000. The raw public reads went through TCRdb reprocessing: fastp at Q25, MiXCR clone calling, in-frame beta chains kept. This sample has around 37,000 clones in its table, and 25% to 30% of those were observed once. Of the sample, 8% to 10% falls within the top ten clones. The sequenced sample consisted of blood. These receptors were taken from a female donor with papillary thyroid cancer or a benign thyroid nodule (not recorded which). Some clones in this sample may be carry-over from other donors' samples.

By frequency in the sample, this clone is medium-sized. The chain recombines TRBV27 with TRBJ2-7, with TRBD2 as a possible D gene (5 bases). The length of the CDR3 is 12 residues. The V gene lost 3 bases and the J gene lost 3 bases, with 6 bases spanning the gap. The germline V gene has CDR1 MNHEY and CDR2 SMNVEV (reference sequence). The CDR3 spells CASSLGSYEQYF. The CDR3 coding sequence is TGTGCCAGCAGTTTGGGGAGCTACGAGCAGTACTTC.

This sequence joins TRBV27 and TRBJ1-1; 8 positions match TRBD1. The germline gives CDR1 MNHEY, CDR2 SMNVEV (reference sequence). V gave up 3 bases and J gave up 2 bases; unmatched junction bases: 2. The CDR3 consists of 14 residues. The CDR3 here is CASSLQGANTEAFF. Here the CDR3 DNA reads TGTGCCAGCAGTTTGCAGGGGGCAAACACTGAAGCTTTCTTT.

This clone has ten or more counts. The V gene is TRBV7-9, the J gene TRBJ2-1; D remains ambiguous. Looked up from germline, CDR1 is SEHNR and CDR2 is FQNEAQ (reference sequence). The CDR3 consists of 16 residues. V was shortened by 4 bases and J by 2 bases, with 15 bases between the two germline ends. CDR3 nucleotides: TGTGCCAGCAGCTCCGGCCGGGCGATCCCCTACAATGAGCAGTTCTTC. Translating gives CASSSGRAIPYNEQFF. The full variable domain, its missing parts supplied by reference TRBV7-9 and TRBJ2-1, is DTGVSQNPRHKITKRGQNVTFRCDPISEHNRLYWYRQTLGQGPEFLTYFQNEAQLEKSRLLSDRFSAERPKGSFSTLEIQRTEQGDSAMYLCASSSGRAIPYNEQFFGPGTRLTVL.

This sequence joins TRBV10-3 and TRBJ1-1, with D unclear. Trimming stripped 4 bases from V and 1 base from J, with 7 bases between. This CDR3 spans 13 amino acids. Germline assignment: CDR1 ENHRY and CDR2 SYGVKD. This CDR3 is CAISGAANTEAFF. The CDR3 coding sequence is TGTGCCATCAGTGGGGCAGCGAACACTGAAGCTTTCTTT.

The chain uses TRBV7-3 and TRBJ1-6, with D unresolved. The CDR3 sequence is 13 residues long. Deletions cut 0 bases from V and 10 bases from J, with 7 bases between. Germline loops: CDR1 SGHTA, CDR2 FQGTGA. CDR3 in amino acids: CASSLTLESPLHF. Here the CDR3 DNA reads TGTGCCAGCAGCTTAACATTAGAATCACCCCTCCACTTT. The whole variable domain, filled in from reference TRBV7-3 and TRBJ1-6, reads GAGVSQTPSNKVTEKGKYVELRCDPISGHTALYWYRQSLGQGPEFLIYFQGTGAADDSGLPNDRFFAVRPEGSVSTLKIQRTERGDSAVYLCASSLTLESPLHFGNGTRLTVT.

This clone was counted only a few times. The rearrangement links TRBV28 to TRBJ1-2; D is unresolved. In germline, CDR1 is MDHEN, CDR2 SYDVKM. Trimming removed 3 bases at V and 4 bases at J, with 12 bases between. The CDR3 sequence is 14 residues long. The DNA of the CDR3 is TGTGCCAGCAGTTTGGAACCCCGGGGCTATGGCTACACCTTC. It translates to CASSLEPRGYGYTF.

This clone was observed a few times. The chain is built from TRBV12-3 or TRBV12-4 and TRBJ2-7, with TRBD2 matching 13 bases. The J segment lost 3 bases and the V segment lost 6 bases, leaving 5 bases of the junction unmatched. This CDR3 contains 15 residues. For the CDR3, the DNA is TGTGCCAGCAGGATAGGACTAGCGGGAGTCTACGAGCAGTACTTC. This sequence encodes CASRIGLAGVYEQYF.

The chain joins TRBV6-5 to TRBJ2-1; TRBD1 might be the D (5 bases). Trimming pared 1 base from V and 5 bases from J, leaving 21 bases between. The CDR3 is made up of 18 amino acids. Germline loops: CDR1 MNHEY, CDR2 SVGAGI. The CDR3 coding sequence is TGTGCCAGCAGTTACTTGGGATCGGGCGCCAGCAGGGACAATGAGCAGTTCTTC. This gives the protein CASSYLGSGASRDNEQFF.

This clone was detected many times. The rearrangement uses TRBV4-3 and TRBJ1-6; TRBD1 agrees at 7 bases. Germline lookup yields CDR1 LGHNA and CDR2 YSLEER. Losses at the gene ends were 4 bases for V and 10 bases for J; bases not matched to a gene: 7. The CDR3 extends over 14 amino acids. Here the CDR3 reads CASSLTGDRSPLHF. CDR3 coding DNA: TGCGCCAGCAGCCTCACAGGGGATCGCTCACCCCTCCACTTT.

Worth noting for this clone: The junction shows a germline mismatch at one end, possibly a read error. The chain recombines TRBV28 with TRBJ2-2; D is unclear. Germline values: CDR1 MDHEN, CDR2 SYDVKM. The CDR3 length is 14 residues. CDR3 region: CASSQAGNTVELFF. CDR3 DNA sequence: TGTGCCAGCAGTCAAGCCGGAAACACCGTGGAGCTGTTTTTT.

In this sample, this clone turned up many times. The CDR3 loop reads CASRPRTGNYEQYF. The CDR3 DNA reads TGTGCCAGCAGACCCAGGACAGGCAACTACGAGCAGTACTTC. The chain is built from TRBV5-6 and TRBJ2-7; 7 positions agree with TRBD1. The J segment lost 3 bases and the V segment lost 5 bases, leaving 8 bases of the junction unmatched. Germline loops: CDR1 SGHDT, CDR2 YYEEEE. The CDR3 has 14 amino acids. Based on the CDR3 plus reference TRBV5-6 and TRBJ2-7, the full variable domain is DAGVTQSPTHLIKTRGQQVTLRCSPKSGHDTVSWYQQALGQGPQFIFQYYEEEERQRGNFPDRFSGHQFPNYSSELNVNALLLGDSALYLCASRPRTGNYEQYFGPGTRLTVT.

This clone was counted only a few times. CDR3 residues: CASSRSTGIRDEQYF. The CDR3 DNA is TGTGCCAGCAGTCGATCTACAGGGATTCGGGACGAGCAGTACTTC. The V call is TRBV27, the J call TRBJ2-7; D is perhaps TRBD1 (6 bases). V was clipped by 5 bases and J by 5 bases, with 19 bases between them. The germline CDR1 and CDR2 sequences are MNHEY and SMNVEV (reference sequence). This CDR3 region has 15 residues.

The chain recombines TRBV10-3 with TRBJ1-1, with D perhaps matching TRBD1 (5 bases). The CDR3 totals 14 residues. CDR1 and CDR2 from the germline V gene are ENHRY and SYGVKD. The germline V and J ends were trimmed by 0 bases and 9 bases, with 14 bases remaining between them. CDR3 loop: CAISESKRGLKAFF. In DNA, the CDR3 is TGTGCCATCAGTGAGTCGAAGCGGGGACTTAAAGCTTTCTTT.

The CDR3 region has the DNA TGCAGTTCCAGGGGGCTACAGACCGGGGAGCTGTTTTTT. Protein: CSSRGLQTGELFF. The chain joins TRBV20-1 to TRBJ2-2; 8 bases are shared with TRBD1. Unmatched junction bases numbered 7, after V lost 8 bases and J lost 5 bases. Per the germline V gene, CDR1 is DFQATT and CDR2 is SNEGSKA (reference sequence). The CDR3 has 13 residues.

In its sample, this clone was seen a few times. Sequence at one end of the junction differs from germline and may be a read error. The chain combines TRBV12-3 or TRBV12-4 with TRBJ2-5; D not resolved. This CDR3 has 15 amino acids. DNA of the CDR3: TGTGCCAGCAACCCCACTGGGGTTGGGCAAGATACCCAGTACTTC. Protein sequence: CASNPTGVGQDTQYF.

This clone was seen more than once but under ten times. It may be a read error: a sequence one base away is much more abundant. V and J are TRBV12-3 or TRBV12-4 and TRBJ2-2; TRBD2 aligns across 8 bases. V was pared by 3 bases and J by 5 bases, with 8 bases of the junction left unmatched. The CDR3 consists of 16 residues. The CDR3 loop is CASSFSHGGGTGELFF. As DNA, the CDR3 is TGTGCCAGCAGTTTCTCCCACGGCGGGGGGACCGGGGAGCTGTTTTTT.

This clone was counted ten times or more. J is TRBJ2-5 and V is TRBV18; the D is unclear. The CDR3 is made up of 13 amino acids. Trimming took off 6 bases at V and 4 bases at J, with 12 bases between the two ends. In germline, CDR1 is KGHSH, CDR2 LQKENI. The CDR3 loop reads CASSQVPVETQYF. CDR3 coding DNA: TGTGCCAGCTCTCAAGTACCGGTAGAGACCCAGTACTTC. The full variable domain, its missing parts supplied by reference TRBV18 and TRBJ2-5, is NAGVMQNPRHLVRRRGQEARLRCSPMKGHSHVYWYRQLPEEGLKFMVYLQKENIIDESGMPKERFSAEFPKEGPSILRIQQVVRGDSAAYFCASSQVPVETQYFGPGTRLLVL.

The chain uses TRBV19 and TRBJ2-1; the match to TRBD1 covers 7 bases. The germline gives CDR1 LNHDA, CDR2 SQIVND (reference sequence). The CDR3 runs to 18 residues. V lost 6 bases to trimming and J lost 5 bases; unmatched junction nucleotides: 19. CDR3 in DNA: TGTGCCAGTAGAATGGCCGGATACGGGACAGCCCTTGACAATGAGCAGTTCTTC. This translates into CASRMAGYGTALDNEQFF.

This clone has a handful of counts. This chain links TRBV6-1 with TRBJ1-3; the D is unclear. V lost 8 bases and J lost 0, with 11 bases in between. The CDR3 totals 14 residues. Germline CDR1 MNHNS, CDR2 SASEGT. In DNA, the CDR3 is TGTGCCAGCGAACTGATAAGCTCTGGAAACACCATATATTTT. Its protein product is CASELISSGNTIYF.

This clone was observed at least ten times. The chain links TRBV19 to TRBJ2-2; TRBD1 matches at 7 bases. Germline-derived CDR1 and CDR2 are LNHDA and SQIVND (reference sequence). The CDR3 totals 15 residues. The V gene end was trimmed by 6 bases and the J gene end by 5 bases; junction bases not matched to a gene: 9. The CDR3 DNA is TGTGCCAGTAGACCCGGAACAGGGGAGACCGGGGAGCTGTTTTTT. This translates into CASRPGTGETGELFF.

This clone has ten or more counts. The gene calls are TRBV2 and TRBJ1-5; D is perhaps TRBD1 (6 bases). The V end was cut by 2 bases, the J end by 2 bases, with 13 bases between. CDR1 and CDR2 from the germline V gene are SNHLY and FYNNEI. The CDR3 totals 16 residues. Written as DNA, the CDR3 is TGTGCCAGCAGTGAATGGGGGCTTCGGGGCAATCAGCCCCAGCATTTT. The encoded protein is CASSEWGLRGNQPQHF.

The CDR3 coding sequence is TGTGCCAGCAGCAAGAACAGGGATCGTGGCTACACCTTC. Translation: CASSKNRDRGYTF. The chain is built from TRBV11-2 and TRBJ1-2; D possibly corresponds to TRBD1 (6 bases). V lost 5 bases, J lost 7 bases, and 14 bases lay in between. Per the germline V gene, CDR1 is SGHAT and CDR2 is FQNNGV. This CDR3 contains 13 residues.

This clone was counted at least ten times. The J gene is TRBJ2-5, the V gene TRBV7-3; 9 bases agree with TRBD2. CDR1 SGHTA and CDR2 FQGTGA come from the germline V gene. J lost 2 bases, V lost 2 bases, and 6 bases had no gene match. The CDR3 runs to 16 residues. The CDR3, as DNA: TGTGCCAGCAGCTTATTTGGCGGGGGGGCTCAAGAGACCCAGTACTTC. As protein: CASSLFGGGAQETQYF.

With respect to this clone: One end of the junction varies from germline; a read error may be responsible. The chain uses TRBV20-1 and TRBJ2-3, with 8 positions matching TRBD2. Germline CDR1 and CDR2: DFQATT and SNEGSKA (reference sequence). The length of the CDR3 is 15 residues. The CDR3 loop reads CSARDGTRSVDMQYF. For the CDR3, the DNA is TGCAGTGCTAGAGATGGGACTAGGAGTGTAGATATGCAGTACTTT.

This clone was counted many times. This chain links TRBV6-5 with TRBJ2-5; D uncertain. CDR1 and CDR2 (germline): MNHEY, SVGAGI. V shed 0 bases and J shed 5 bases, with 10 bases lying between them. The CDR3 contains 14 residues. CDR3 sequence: CASSYSSWGETQYF. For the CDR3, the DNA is TGTGCCAGCAGTTACTCGAGTTGGGGTGAGACCCAGTACTTC.

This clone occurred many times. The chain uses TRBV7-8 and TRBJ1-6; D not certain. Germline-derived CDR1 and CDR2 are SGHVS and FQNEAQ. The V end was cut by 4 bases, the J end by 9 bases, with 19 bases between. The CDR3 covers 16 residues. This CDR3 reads CASSSSGWQETSPLHF. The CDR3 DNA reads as TGTGCCAGCAGCTCGTCCGGGTGGCAAGAGACTTCACCCCTCCACTTT.

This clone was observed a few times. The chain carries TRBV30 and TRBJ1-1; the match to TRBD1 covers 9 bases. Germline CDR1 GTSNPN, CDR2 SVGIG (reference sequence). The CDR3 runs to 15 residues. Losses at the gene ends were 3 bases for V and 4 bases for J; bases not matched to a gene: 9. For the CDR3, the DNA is TGTGCCTGGAGACAATACAGGGGGCGCAGCACTGAAGCTTTCTTT. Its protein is CAWRQYRGRSTEAFF.

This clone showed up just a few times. In nucleotides, the CDR3 is TGTGCCAGCATCCGACAGGGGGGTCAGCCCCAGCATTTT. Translating gives CASIRQGGQPQHF. The chain has TRBV28 and TRBJ1-5; 9 positions agree with TRBD1. In germline, CDR1 is MDHEN, CDR2 SYDVKM. Trimming removed 7 bases from V and 6 bases from J; junction bases left unmatched: 4. The CDR3 runs to 13 residues.

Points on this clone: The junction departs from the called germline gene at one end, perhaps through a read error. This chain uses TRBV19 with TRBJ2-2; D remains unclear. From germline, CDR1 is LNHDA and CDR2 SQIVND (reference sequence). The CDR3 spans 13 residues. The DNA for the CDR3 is TGCGCCAGTAACGCCGTGGGTTCCAGGGAGCTGTTTTTT. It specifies CASNAVGSRELFF.